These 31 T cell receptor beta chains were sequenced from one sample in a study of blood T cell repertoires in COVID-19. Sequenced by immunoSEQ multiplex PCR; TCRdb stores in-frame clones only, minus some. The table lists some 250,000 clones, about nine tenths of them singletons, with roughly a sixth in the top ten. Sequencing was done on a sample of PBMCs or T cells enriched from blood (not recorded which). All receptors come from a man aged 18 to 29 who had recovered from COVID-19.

CDR3 bases: TGTGCCAGCAGTTTATGGGCGGGGGCTCCTCCCAATAGCAATCAGCCCCAGCATTTT. The encoded protein is CASSLWAGAPPNSNQPQHF. The rearrangement joins TRBV28 to TRBJ1-5, with D perhaps matching TRBD1 (6 bases). Germline V CDR1 and CDR2: MDHEN, SYDVKM. The CDR3 is 19 amino acids. Trimming stripped 0 bases from V and 0 bases from J, with 18 bases between.

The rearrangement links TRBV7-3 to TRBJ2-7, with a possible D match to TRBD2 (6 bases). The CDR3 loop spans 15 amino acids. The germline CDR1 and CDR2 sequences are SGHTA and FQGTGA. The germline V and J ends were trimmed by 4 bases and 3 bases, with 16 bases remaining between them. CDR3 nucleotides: TGTGCCAGCAGCTCATCCGGGACTCCACTCTACGAGCAGTACTTC. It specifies CASSSSGTPLYEQYF.

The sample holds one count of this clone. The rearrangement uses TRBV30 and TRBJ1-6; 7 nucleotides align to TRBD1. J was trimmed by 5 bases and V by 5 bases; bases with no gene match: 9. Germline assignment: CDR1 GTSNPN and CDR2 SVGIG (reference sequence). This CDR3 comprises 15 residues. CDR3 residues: CAWRVLTGNNSPLHF. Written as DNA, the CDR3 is TGTGCCTGGCGAGTCTTGACAGGGAATAATTCACCCCTCCACTTT.

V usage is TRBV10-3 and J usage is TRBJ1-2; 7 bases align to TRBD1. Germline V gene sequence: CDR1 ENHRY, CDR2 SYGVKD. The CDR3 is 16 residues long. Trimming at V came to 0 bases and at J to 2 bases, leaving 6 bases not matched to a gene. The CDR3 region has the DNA TGTGCCATCAGTGAGTCGACAAGGGGGCAGAACTATGGCTACACCTTC. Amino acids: CAISESTRGQNYGYTF.

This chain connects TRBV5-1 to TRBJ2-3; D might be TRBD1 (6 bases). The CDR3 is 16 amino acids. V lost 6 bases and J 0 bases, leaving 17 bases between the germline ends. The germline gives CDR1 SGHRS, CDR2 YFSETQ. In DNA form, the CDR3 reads TGCGCCAGCACCGGGGACAAAATCAGTAGCACAGATACGCAGTATTTT. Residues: CASTGDKISSTDTQYF.

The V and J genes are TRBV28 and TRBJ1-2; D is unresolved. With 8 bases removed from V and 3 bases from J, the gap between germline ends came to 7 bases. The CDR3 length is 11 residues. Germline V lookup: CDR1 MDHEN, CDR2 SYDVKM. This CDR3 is CASRYYYGYTF. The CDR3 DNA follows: TGTGCCAGCCGTTACTACTATGGCTACACCTTC.

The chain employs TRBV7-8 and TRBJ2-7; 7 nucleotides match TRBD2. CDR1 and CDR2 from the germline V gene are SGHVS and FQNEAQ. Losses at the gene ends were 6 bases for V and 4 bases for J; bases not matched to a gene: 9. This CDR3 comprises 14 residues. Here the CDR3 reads CASRGTGGSYEQYF. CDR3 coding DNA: TGTGCCAGCAGGGGAACGGGGGGATCGTACGAGCAGTACTTC.

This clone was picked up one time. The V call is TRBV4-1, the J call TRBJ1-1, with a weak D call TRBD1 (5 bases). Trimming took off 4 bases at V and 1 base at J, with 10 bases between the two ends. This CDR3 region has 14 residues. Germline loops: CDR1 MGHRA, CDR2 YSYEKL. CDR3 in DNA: TGCGCCAGCAGCCCCGGGGGTGCGAACACTGAAGCTTTCTTT. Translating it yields CASSPGGANTEAFF.

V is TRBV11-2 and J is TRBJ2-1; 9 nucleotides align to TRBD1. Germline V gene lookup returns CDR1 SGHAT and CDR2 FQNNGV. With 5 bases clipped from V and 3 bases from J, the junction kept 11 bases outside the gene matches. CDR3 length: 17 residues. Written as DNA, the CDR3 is TGTGCCAGCAGCCCAGGGTCCGGGACAGGGAACTACAATGAGCAGTTCTTC. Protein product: CASSPGSGTGNYNEQFF.

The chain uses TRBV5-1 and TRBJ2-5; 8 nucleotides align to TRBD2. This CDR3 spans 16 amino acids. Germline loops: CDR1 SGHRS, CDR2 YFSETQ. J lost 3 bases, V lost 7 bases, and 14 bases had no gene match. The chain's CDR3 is CASAWVSGGVKETQYF. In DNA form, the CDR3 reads TGCGCCAGCGCCTGGGTCAGCGGGGGCGTTAAAGAGACCCAGTACTTC.

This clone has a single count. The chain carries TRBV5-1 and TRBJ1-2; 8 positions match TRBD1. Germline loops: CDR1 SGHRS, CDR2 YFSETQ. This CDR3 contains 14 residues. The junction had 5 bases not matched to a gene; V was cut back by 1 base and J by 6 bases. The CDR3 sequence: CASSLSGGADGYTF. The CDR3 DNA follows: TGCGCCAGCAGCTTGTCAGGGGGCGCTGATGGCTACACCTTC.

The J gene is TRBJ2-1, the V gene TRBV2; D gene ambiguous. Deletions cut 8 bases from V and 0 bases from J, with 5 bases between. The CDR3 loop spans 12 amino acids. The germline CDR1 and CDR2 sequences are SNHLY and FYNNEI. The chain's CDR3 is CASRGSYNEQFF. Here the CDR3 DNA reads TGTGCCAGCCGCGGCTCCTACAATGAGCAGTTCTTC.

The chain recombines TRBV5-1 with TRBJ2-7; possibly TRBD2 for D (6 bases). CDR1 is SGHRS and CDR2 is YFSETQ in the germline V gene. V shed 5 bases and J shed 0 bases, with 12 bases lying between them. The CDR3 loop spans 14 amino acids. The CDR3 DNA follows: TGCGCCAGCAGATGGGGGGTCGTCTCCTACGAGCAGTACTTC. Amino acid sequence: CASRWGVVSYEQYF.

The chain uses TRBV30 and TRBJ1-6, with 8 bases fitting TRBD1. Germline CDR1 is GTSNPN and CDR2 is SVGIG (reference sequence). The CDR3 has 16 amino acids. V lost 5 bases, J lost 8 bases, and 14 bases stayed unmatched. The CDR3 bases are TGTGCCTGGGGATCCCTACACCAGGGGGCTTATTCACCCCTCCACTTT. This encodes CAWGSLHQGAYSPLHF.

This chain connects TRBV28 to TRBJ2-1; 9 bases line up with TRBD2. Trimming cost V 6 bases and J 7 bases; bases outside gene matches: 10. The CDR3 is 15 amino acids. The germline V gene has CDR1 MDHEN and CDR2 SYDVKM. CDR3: CASSELAGGLNEQFF. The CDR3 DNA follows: TGTGCCAGCAGCGAACTTGCGGGAGGGCTAAATGAGCAGTTCTTC.

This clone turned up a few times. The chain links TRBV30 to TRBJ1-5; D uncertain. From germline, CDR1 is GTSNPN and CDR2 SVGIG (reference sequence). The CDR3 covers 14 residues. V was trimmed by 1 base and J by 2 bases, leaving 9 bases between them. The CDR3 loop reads CAWSAQNGNQPQHF. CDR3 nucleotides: TGTGCCTGGAGTGCCCAGAATGGCAATCAGCCCCAGCATTTT.

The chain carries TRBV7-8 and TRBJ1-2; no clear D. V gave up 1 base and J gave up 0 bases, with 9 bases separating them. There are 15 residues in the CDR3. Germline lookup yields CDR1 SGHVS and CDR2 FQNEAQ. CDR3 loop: CASSLVPESNYGYTF. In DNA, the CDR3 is TGTGCCAGCAGCTTAGTTCCTGAGTCTAACTATGGCTACACCTTC.

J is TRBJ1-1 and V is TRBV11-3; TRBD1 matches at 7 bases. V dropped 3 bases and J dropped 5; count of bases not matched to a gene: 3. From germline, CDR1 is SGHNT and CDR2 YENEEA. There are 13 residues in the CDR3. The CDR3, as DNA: TGTGCCAGCAGCTTTCCAGGGGGGACTGAAGCTTTCTTT. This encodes CASSFPGGTEAFF.

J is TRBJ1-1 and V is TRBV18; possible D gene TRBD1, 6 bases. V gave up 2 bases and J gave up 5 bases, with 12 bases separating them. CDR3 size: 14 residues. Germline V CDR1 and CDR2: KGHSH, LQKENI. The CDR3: CASSPGGGGTEAFF. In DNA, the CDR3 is TGTGCCAGCTCACCAGGTGGGGGCGGGACTGAAGCTTTCTTT.

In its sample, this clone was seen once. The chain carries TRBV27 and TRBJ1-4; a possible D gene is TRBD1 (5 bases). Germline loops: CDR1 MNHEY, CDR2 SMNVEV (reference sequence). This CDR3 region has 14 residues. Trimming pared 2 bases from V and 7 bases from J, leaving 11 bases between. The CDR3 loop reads CASSLGQGFEKLFF. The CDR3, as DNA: TGTGCCAGCAGTTTAGGGCAGGGATTTGAAAAACTGTTTTTT. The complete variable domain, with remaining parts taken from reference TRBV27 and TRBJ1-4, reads EAQVTQNPRYLITVTGKKLTVTCSQNMNHEYMSWYRQDPGLGLRQIYYSMNVEVTDKGDVPEGYKVSRKEKRNFPLILESPSPNQTSLYFCASSLGQGFEKLFFGSGTQLSVL.

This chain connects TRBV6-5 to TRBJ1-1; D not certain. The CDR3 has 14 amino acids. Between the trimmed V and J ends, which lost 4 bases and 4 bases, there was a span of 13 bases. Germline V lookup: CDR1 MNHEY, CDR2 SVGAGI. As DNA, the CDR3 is TGTGCCAGCAGTTTAATAGCGATGGGCACTGAAGCTTTCTTT. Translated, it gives CASSLIAMGTEAFF.

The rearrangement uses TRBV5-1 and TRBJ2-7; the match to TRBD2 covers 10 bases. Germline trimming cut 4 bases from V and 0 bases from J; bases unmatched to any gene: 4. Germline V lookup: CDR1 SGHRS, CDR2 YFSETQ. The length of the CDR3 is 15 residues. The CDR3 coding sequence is TGCGCCAGCAGCATAGCTAGCGGGGGCTCCTACGAGCAGTACTTC. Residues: CASSIASGGSYEQYF. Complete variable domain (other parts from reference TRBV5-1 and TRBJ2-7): KAGVTQTPRYLIKTRGQQVTLSCSPISGHRSVSWYQQTPGQGLQFLFEYFSETQRNKGNFPGRFSGRQFSNSRSEMNVSTLELGDSALYLCASSIASGGSYEQYFGPGTRLTVT.

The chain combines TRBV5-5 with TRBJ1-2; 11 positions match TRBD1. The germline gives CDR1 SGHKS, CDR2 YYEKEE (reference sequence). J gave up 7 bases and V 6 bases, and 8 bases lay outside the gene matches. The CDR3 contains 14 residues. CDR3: CASTAGQGAFGYTF. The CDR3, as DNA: TGTGCCAGCACGGCCGGACAGGGGGCTTTTGGCTACACCTTC.

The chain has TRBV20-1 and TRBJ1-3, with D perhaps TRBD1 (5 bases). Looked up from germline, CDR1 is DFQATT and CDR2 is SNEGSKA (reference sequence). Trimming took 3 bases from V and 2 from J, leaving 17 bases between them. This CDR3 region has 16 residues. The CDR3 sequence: CSASTTTERAGNTIYF. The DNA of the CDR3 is TGCAGTGCTAGTACGACGACAGAACGGGCTGGAAACACCATATATTTT.

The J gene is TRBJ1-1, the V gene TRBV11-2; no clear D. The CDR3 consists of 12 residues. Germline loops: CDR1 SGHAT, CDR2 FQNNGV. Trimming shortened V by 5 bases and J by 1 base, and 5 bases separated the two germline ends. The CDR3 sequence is CASSVQNTEAFF. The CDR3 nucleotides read TGTGCCAGCAGCGTTCAGAACACTGAAGCTTTCTTT.

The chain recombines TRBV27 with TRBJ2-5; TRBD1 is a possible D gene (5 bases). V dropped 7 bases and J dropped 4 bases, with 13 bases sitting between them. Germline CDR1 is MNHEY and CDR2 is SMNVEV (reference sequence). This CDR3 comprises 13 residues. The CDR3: CASTRRTGETQYF. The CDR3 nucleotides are TGTGCCAGCACCCGCAGAACAGGAGAGACCCAGTACTTC.

CDR3 region: CASSQDLGGTNEKLFF. In DNA form, the CDR3 reads TGTGCCAGCAGCCAAGATCTTGGAGGAACCAATGAAAAACTGTTTTTT. The chain is built from TRBV3-1 (or the pseudogene TRBV3-2) and TRBJ1-4; D is unclear. From germline, CDR1 is LGHDT and CDR2 YNNKEL (reference sequence). The CDR3 totals 16 residues. Trimming shortened V by 0 bases and J by 5 bases, and 13 bases separated the two germline ends.

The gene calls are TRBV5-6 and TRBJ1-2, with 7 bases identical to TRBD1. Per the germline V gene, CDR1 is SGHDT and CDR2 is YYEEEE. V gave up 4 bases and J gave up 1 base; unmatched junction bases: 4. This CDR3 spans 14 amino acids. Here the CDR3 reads CASSKGQLNYGYTF. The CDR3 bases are TGTGCCAGCAGCAAGGGACAGCTTAACTATGGCTACACCTTC.

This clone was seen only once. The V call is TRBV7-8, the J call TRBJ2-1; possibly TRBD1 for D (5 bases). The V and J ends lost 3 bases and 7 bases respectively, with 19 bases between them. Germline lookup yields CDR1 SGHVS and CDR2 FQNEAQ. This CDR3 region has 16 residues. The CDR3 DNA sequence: TGTGCCAGCAGCTTTTATGGCCTCCCAAAGGGGAATGAGCAGTTCTTC. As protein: CASSFYGLPKGNEQFF.

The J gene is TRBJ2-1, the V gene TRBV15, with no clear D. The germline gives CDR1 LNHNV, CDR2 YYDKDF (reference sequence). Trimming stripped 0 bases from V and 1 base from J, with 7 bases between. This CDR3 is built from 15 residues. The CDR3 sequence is CATSRDLSSYNEQFF. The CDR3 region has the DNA TGTGCCACCAGCAGAGACTTGAGTTCCTACAATGAGCAGTTCTTC.

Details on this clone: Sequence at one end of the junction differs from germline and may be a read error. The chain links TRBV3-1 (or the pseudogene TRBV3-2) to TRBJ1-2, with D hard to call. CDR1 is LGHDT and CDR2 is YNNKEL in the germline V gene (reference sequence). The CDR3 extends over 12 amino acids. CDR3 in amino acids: CASSHPPGSMAF. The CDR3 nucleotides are TGTGCCAGCAGCCACCCTCCGGGGTCCATGGCCTTC.